Below are 14 T cell receptor beta chains sequenced from a single sample in a study of cytomegalovirus exposure and HLA in healthy donors. Researchers ran the PCR with 60 Vbeta and 13 Jbeta primers. The repertoire was sequenced with immunoSEQ multiplex PCR; TCRdb's copy has only in-frame clones and lacks some. Here the sample spans 150,000 to 160,000 clones, around 79% being singletons. The specimen sequenced was PBMCs. The receptors were gathered from a man aged 25 to 40 in good health and CMV-seropositive.

The V gene is TRBV10-3, the J gene TRBJ1-3; D is possibly TRBD1 (5 bases). From germline, CDR1 is ENHRY and CDR2 SYGVKD. The CDR3 runs to 14 residues. V was clipped by 3 bases and J by 1 base, with 7 bases between them. The CDR3 nucleotides read TGTGCCATCAGTGACCAGGGTTCTGGAAACACCATATATTTT. It codes for CAISDQGSGNTIYF.

The genes are TRBV7-9 and TRBJ2-7; 7 bases map to TRBD1. The length of the CDR3 is 17 residues. V was pared by 4 bases and J by 0 bases, with 12 bases of the junction left unmatched. CDR1 and CDR2 (germline): SEHNR, FQNEAQ (reference sequence). This CDR3 is CASSSYPRGPVSYEQYF. The CDR3 DNA follows: TGTGCCAGCAGCTCGTATCCTAGGGGGCCTGTCTCCTACGAGCAGTACTTC.

J is TRBJ1-1 and V is TRBV7-6, with D possibly being TRBD1 (6 bases). V lost 5 bases, J lost 1 base, and 17 bases lay in between. CDR1 is SGHVS and CDR2 is FNYEAQ in the germline V gene. The CDR3 has 16 residues. The CDR3 spells CASSQTGLGRNTEAFF. CDR3 DNA sequence: TGTGCCAGCAGCCAAACAGGGTTGGGGCGGAACACTGAAGCTTTCTTT. Full variable domain (outside the CDR3, taken from reference TRBV7-6 and TRBJ1-1): GAGVSQSPRYKVTKRGQDVALRCDPISGHVSLYWYRQALGQGPEFLTYFNYEAQQDKSGLPNDRFSAERPEGSISTLTIQRTEQRDSAMYRCASSQTGLGRNTEAFFGQGTRLTVV.

The count of this clone is one. The CDR3: CASSILAMSQETQYF. In nucleotides, the CDR3 is TGTGCCAGCAGCATACTAGCGATGAGTCAAGAGACCCAGTACTTC. The rearrangement joins TRBV7-8 to TRBJ2-5, with TRBD2 matching 7 bases. The germline V gene encodes CDR1 SGHVS and CDR2 FQNEAQ. The CDR3 has 15 residues. The trim removed 5 bases at V and 2 bases at J, leaving 8 bases unmatched. The whole variable domain, filled in from reference TRBV7-8 and TRBJ2-5, reads GAGVSQSPRYKVAKRGQDVALRCDPISGHVSLFWYQQALGQGPEFLTYFQNEAQLDKSGLPSDRFFAERPEGSVSTLKIQRTQQEDSAVYLCASSILAMSQETQYFGPGTRLLVL.

The chain recombines TRBV6-1 with TRBJ2-1, with 10 nucleotides matching TRBD1. After removal of 8 bases from V and 9 bases from J, the junction contained 13 bases not matched to a gene. This CDR3 has 15 residues. Germline V gene sequence: CDR1 MNHNS, CDR2 SASEGT. This chain's CDR3 is CASQSPGQGTREQFF. The CDR3 bases are TGTGCCAGCCAATCGCCGGGACAGGGGACGCGTGAGCAGTTCTTC.

This CDR3 is CASSDPGTGHNEQFF. CDR3 sequence (DNA): TGTGCCAGCAGCGATCCCGGGACAGGGCACAATGAGCAGTTCTTC. V is TRBV9 and J is TRBJ2-1; the match to TRBD1 covers 9 bases. Trimming took 3 bases from V and 5 from J; bases not matched to a gene: 6. The CDR3 contains 15 residues. The V gene's germline CDR1 is SGDLS and CDR2 YYNGEE.

The genes are TRBV12-5 and TRBJ1-1; 12 nucleotides agree with TRBD1. V was clipped by 5 bases and J by 5 bases; unmatched bases: 3. Germline lookup yields CDR1 LGHNT and CDR2 FRNRAP. This CDR3 comprises 14 residues. CDR3 sequence: CASGTGQGATEAFF. In DNA form, the CDR3 reads TGTGCTAGTGGTACGGGACAGGGGGCTACTGAAGCTTTCTTT.

The V gene is TRBV6-4, the J gene TRBJ2-1; TRBD2 agrees at 15 bases. The V gene end was trimmed by 7 bases and the J gene end by 9 bases; junction bases not matched to a gene: 7. From germline, CDR1 is MRHNA and CDR2 SNTAGT. The length of the CDR3 is 15 residues. CDR3 region: CASKGLAGGQGEQFF. The CDR3 DNA sequence: TGTGCCAGCAAAGGACTAGCGGGGGGGCAGGGTGAGCAGTTCTTC.

The chain has TRBV13 and TRBJ1-4, with 12 positions matching TRBD1. Germline values: CDR1 PRHDT, CDR2 FYEKMQ (reference sequence). This CDR3 is built from 17 residues. V gave up 2 bases and J gave up 7 bases; unmatched junction bases: 8. The CDR3 sequence is CASSLTGQGAFSEKLFF. CDR3 DNA: TGTGCCAGCAGCTTAACGGGACAGGGGGCTTTTAGTGAAAAACTGTTTTTT.

The chain employs TRBV6-5 and TRBJ2-7, with D uncertain. CDR1 is MNHEY and CDR2 is SVGAGI in the germline V gene. The V and J ends lost 0 bases and 3 bases respectively, with 9 bases between them. The CDR3 sequence is 14 residues long. CDR3: CASSYSPAFYEQYF. CDR3 sequence (DNA): TGTGCCAGCAGTTACTCGCCAGCGTTCTACGAGCAGTACTTC.

This sequence joins TRBV9 and TRBJ2-5, with 9 bases that match TRBD1. CDR1 SGDLS and CDR2 YYNGEE come from the germline V gene. CDR3 length: 16 amino acids. Germline trimming cut 0 bases from V and 3 bases from J; bases unmatched to any gene: 6. This chain's CDR3 is CASSVAWDRAKETQYF. The CDR3 DNA is TGTGCCAGCAGCGTAGCATGGGACAGGGCAAAAGAGACCCAGTACTTC. Combining the CDR3 with reference TRBV9 and TRBJ2-5 gives the whole variable domain DSGVTQTPKHLITATGQRVTLRCSPRSGDLSVYWYQQSLDQGLQFLIQYYNGEERAKGNILERFSAQQFPDLHSELNLSSLELGDSALYFCASSVAWDRAKETQYFGPGTRLLVL.

This rearrangement joins TRBV5-4 to TRBJ2-6, with 8 bases matching TRBD1. Germline V gene data show CDR1 as SGHNT and CDR2 as YYREEE (reference sequence). Trimming removed 4 bases from V and 0 bases from J; junction bases left unmatched: 9. The CDR3 is 18 residues long. CDR3: CASSPPGQGHSGANVLTF. The CDR3, as DNA: TGTGCCAGCAGCCCACCTGGACAGGGACACTCTGGGGCCAACGTCCTGACTTTC.

The chain uses TRBV30 and TRBJ2-1, with 10 bases that match TRBD1. There are 17 residues in the CDR3. Losses at the gene ends were 1 base for V and 3 bases for J; bases not matched to a gene: 9. Germline CDR1 reads GTSNPN; CDR2 reads SVGIG (reference sequence). CDR3 DNA: TGTGCCTGGAGTGAGAGCCCCGGACAGGGGGTCTACAATGAGCAGTTCTTC. Protein: CAWSESPGQGVYNEQFF.

V and J are TRBV27 and TRBJ1-1; D is possibly TRBD1 (6 bases). V gave up 4 bases and J gave up 5 bases, with 14 bases separating them. CDR1 is MNHEY and CDR2 is SMNVEV in the germline V gene (reference sequence). The CDR3 loop spans 14 amino acids. CDR3 nucleotide sequence: TGTGCCAGCAGTTACGGGACACCGCGTACTGAAGCTTTCTTT. Its protein is CASSYGTPRTEAFF.